This TCR beta chain derives from a study of blood T cells in healthy people across ages. Peripheral blood samples of 7.5 to 10 milliliters were drawn from each donor. The table lists this clonotype with a few counts. V shed 8 bases, J shed 8 bases, and the junction held 12 bases outside the gene matches. CDR3 size: 15 residues. Germline CDR1 MDHEN, CDR2 SYDVKM. Through a sample-barcoded 5' primer and a J-beta primer mix, a second PCR was run for about 6 to 11 cycles. TCRdb re-derived calls from the 5' RACE reads in MiXCR, one entry per CDR3 protein. The sample shows about 1.1 million distinct CDR3 sequences, around two fifths of them seen only once.

The origin of this receptor is a man younger than 35 in good health. Sequenced input: blood. The chain uses TRBV28 and TRBJ1-4; 9 bases agree with TRBD1. DNA of the CDR3: TGTGCCAGCCGAACCGAACAGGGGGCGGGGGAAAAACTGTTTTTT. Its translation: CASRTEQGAGEKLFF. The full variable domain, in which reference TRBV28 and TRBJ1-4 provide the parts outside the CDR3, is DVKVTQSSRYLVKRTGEKVFLECVQDMDHENMFWYRQDPGLGLRLIYFSYDVKMKEKGDIPEGYSVSREKKERFSLILESASTNQTSMYLCASRTEQGAGEKLFFGSGTQLSVL.